The 13 T cell receptor beta chains reported below all come from one sample, sequenced in a study of blood T cell repertoires in COVID-19. The method was immunoSEQ multiplex PCR; TCRdb's version includes in-frame clones alone and lacks a portion of them. Counted here are about 200,000 clones, 86% occurring once; the ten biggest clones make up around 5%. The sample was PBMCs or T cells enriched from blood (not recorded which). These receptors originate from a man aged 40-55 years with acute COVID-19.

The chain employs TRBV6-5 and TRBJ1-1; TRBD1 agrees at 7 bases. Trimming removed 2 bases from V and 3 bases from J; junction bases left unmatched: 3. CDR1 and CDR2 from the germline V gene are MNHEY and SVGAGI. This CDR3 has 14 amino acids. In DNA, the CDR3 is TGTGCCAGCAGTTACGAGGGGGCTTACACTGAAGCTTTCTTT. Amino acids: CASSYEGAYTEAFF.

This clone is a singleton in its sample. The J gene is TRBJ2-7, the V gene TRBV4-2, with D possibly TRBD1 on 6 matching bases. Per germline, CDR1 LGHNA and CDR2 YNFKEQ. CDR3 length equals 15 residues. The V and J ends lost 1 base and 0 bases respectively, with 10 bases between them. The DNA for the CDR3 is TGTGCCAGCAGCCAAGTAGGGACAAACTCCTACGAGCAGTACTTC. It encodes CASSQVGTNSYEQYF.

V gene TRBV5-1 combines with J gene TRBJ2-1; 11 positions match TRBD1. The germline V gene encodes CDR1 SGHRS and CDR2 YFSETQ. This CDR3 has 14 amino acids. V trimming: 8 bases; J trimming: 6 bases; junction bases outside the gene matches: 7. CDR3 DNA: TGCGCCAGTAGCGTGGGACAGGGGGGCAATGAGCAGTTCTTC. It specifies CASSVGQGGNEQFF.

This chain joins TRBV2 and TRBJ2-6, with TRBD2 matching over 8 bases. V was clipped by 4 bases and J by 0 bases; unmatched bases: 2. In germline, CDR1 is SNHLY, CDR2 FYNNEI. CDR3 length: 16 residues. The CDR3 spells CASSGLAGSGANVLTF. The CDR3 DNA sequence: TGTGCCAGCAGTGGGCTAGCGGGCTCTGGGGCCAACGTCCTGACTTTC.

The chain combines TRBV14 with TRBJ2-3; TRBD2 agrees at 11 bases. The CDR3 runs to 15 residues. J was trimmed by 4 bases and V by 2 bases; bases with no gene match: 2. Germline-derived CDR1 and CDR2 are SGHDN and FVKESK. CDR3 residues: CASSQPGLAADTQYF. The CDR3 region has the DNA TGTGCCAGCAGCCAACCGGGACTAGCGGCAGATACGCAGTATTTT.

The chain recombines TRBV27 with TRBJ2-7, with 8 bases matching TRBD2. CDR1 is MNHEY and CDR2 is SMNVEV in the germline V gene (reference sequence). V dropped 5 bases and J dropped 6; count of bases not matched to a gene: 9. The CDR3 extends over 14 amino acids. CDR3 bases: TGTGCCAGCAGTAGAGGGACTAGTAATGGCGAGCAGTACTTC. This gives the protein CASSRGTSNGEQYF.

The chain employs TRBV18 and TRBJ2-6; the match to TRBD2 covers 8 bases. The CDR3 has 17 residues. V shed 2 bases, J shed 3 bases, and the junction held 6 bases outside the gene matches. The germline CDR1 and CDR2 sequences are KGHSH and LQKENI. CDR3 in amino acids: CASSPSSGSGGANVLTF. In DNA, the CDR3 is TGTGCCAGCTCACCATCCAGCGGGAGTGGTGGGGCCAACGTCCTGACTTTC.

The V and J genes are TRBV7-3 and TRBJ2-2; D is undetermined. Trimming pared 2 bases from V and 7 bases from J, leaving 11 bases between. This CDR3 spans 14 amino acids. Germline CDR1 reads SGHTA; CDR2 reads FQGTGA. CDR3 protein: CASSLDGSRGELFF. CDR3 nucleotide sequence: TGTGCCAGCAGCTTAGACGGGTCTCGCGGGGAGCTGTTTTTT.

A single count supports this clone. The chain links TRBV5-1 to TRBJ1-1; possible D gene TRBD1, 5 bases. The CDR3 is 14 residues long. The V end lost 4 bases, the J end lost 8 bases, and 18 bases lay between the germline ends. Looked up from germline, CDR1 is SGHRS and CDR2 is YFSETQ. The CDR3 sequence: CASSPGGFRFEAFF. CDR3 sequence (DNA): TGCGCCAGCAGCCCCGGGGGTTTTCGATTCGAAGCTTTCTTT. The entire variable domain, with the rest obtained from reference TRBV5-1 and TRBJ1-1, is as follows: KAGVTQTPRYLIKTRGQQVTLSCSPISGHRSVSWYQQTPGQGLQFLFEYFSETQRNKGNFPGRFSGRQFSNSRSEMNVSTLELGDSALYLCASSPGGFRFEAFFGQGTRLTVV.

In this sample, this clone turned up once. The V gene is TRBV3-1 (or the pseudogene TRBV3-2), the J gene TRBJ2-7, with TRBD1 matching 8 bases. CDR1 and CDR2 (germline): LGHDT, YNNKEL (reference sequence). The length of the CDR3 is 16 residues. V dropped 4 bases and J dropped 3; count of bases not matched to a gene: 11. The CDR3 DNA reads TGTGCCAGCAGCCCTTACGTTGGGACAGGAAACTACGAGCAGTACTTC. Protein: CASSPYVGTGNYEQYF.

J is TRBJ1-5 and V is TRBV5-3, with D possibly being TRBD1 (6 bases). TRBV5-3 carries the ORF label, with uncertain function. Deletions cut 4 bases from V and 5 bases from J, with 10 bases between. CDR3 size: 13 residues. The DNA of the CDR3 is TGTGCCAGAAGCCGGGACATCTATCAGCCCCAGCATTTT. Amino acids: CARSRDIYQPQHF.

This clone was observed once. V usage is TRBV6-1 and J usage is TRBJ1-6; TRBD1 is a possible D gene (6 bases). CDR1 is MNHNS and CDR2 is SASEGT in the germline V gene. V dropped 4 bases and J dropped 6 bases, with 16 bases sitting between them. The CDR3 loop spans 16 amino acids. The CDR3 DNA reads TGTGCCAGCAGTGCCCGGACAGACTTCGGTAATTCACCCCTCCACTTT. Translated: CASSARTDFGNSPLHF.

V is TRBV27 and J is TRBJ1-4; 10 positions agree with TRBD1. The J segment lost 0 bases and the V segment lost 4 bases, leaving 5 bases of the junction unmatched. Looked up from germline, CDR1 is MNHEY and CDR2 is SMNVEV (reference sequence). CDR3 length equals 17 residues. The CDR3 DNA reads as TGTGCCAGCAGTTCCCGGGACAGGGGACCAACTAATGAAAAACTGTTTTTT. It translates to CASSSRDRGPTNEKLFF.